Presented here are 8 T cell receptor beta chains from one specimen sequenced in a study of post-analysis software for immune sequencing data. Antigens for these TCRs are unknown. Points from the study as a whole: In patients, TRBV5-6, TRBV5-1 and TRBV20-1 belonged to roughly 5 TRBV segments found more frequently than in controls.

Unique molecular identifiers were present in the TCR beta cDNA libraries. TCRdb fed the PCR reads into MiXCR, producing one record per CDR3 protein. The table shows 350,000 to 450,000 distinct CDR3 sequences, with approximately 38% occurring only once. Sequencing used blood. Source of these receptors: a girl aged 2 to 10 with multiple sclerosis.

There are a few counts of this clonotype. The chain joins TRBV7-2 to TRBJ2-1; no reliable D call. The CDR3 consists of 16 residues. Germline V gives CDR1 SGHTA, CDR2 FQGNSA. The V gene lost 1 base and the J gene lost 4 bases, with 14 bases spanning the gap. In nucleotides, the CDR3 is TGTGCCAGCAGCTTAGTGCGGTGGAAAGTTTACAATGAGCAGTTCTTC. As protein: CASSLVRWKVYNEQFF.

This clonotype was recorded a few times. The V gene is TRBV11-2, the J gene TRBJ2-1; no reliable D call. The CDR3 loop spans 13 amino acids. CDR1 is SGHAT and CDR2 is FQNNGV in the germline V gene. V dropped 4 bases and J dropped 4 bases, with 8 bases sitting between them. In nucleotides, the CDR3 is TGTGCCAGCAGCTCGGACCTTTACAATGAGCAGTTCTTC. This codes for CASSSDLYNEQFF.

The chain recombines TRBV5-1 with TRBJ2-7, with unresolved D. The germline CDR1 and CDR2 sequences are SGHRS and YFSETQ. V shed 0 bases and J shed 0 bases, with 10 bases lying between them. This CDR3 has 15 residues. The CDR3 sequence: CASSLGPGFSYEQYF. The CDR3 coding sequence is TGCGCCAGCAGCTTGGGGCCCGGGTTCTCCTACGAGCAGTACTTC.

The CDR3 loop reads CAAGTVIYEQYF. CDR3 nucleotides: TGTGCTGCCGGGACAGTCATATACGAGCAGTACTTC. This chain uses TRBV6-2 or TRBV6-3 with TRBJ2-7, with 7 bases aligning to TRBD1. The CDR3 spans 12 residues. Germline assignment: CDR1 MNHEY and CDR2 SVGEGT.

This clonotype was counted a few times. This chain links TRBV27 with TRBJ2-6, with 7 nucleotides matching TRBD1. Germline trimming cut 6 bases from V and 0 bases from J; bases unmatched to any gene: 8. CDR1 and CDR2 (germline): MNHEY, SMNVEV (reference sequence). CDR3 length equals 17 residues. The CDR3: CASRPWTGLSGANVLTF. In DNA form, the CDR3 reads TGTGCCAGCAGGCCCTGGACAGGCCTCTCTGGGGCCAACGTCCTGACTTTC.

The chain carries TRBV28 and TRBJ2-1; 11 nucleotides line up with TRBD2. There are 15 residues in the CDR3. Germline-derived CDR1 and CDR2 are MDHEN and SYDVKM. V was pared by 4 bases and J by 8 bases, with 7 bases of the junction left unmatched. The CDR3 DNA sequence: TGTGCCAGCAGTTCCCTAGCGGGAGGCACCGATGAGCAGTTCTTC. This translates into CASSSLAGGTDEQFF.

The chain links TRBV28 to TRBJ2-5; TRBD1 might be the D (5 bases). The DNA end is more similar to TRBJ2-7, so the J call may be wrong. This CDR3 region has 14 residues. Per the germline V gene, CDR1 is MDHEN and CDR2 is SYDVKM. CDR3: CASSFKGFTYEQYF. DNA for the CDR3: TGTGCCAGCAGCTTTAAGGGGTTTACCTACGAGCAGTACTTC.

The chain employs TRBV28 and TRBJ2-4; TRBD2 aligns across 9 bases. Germline CDR1 MDHEN, CDR2 SYDVKM. CDR3 length: 17 residues. Losses at the gene ends were 7 bases for V and 0 bases for J; bases not matched to a gene: 10. In nucleotides, the CDR3 is TGTGCCAGCACCGCCTTAACTAGCGGGCTAGCCAAAAACATTCAGTACTTC. It specifies CASTALTSGLAKNIQYF.